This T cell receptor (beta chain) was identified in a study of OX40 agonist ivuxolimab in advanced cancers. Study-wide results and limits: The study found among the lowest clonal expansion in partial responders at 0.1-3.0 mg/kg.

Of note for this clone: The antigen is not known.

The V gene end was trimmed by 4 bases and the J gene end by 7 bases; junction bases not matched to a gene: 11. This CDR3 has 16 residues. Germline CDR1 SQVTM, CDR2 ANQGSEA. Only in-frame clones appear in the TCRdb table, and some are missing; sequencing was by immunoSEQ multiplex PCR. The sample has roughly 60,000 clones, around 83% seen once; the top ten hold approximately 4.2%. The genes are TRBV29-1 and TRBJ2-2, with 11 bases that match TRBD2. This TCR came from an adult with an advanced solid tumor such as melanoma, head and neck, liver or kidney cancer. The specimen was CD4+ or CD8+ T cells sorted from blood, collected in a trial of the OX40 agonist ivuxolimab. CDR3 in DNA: TGCAGCGTTGGTGGGGGGACTAGCGGATTAGTCGGGGAGCTGTTTTTT. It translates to CSVGGGTSGLVGELFF.